The 32 T cell receptor beta chains below all came from one sample that was sequenced in a study of blood T cell repertoires in COVID-19. Using immunoSEQ multiplex PCR, the repertoire was profiled, and TCRdb retains in-frame clones only, with some absent. Of some 300,000 clones in the sample, about 88% were seen once. Material for sequencing was PBMCs or T cells enriched from blood (not recorded which). Receptors originate from a woman aged 55-69 years in a cohort exposed to, infected with or recovered from COVID-19 (not recorded which).

The gene calls are TRBV27 and TRBJ2-1; 9 bases align to TRBD2. Germline CDR1 reads MNHEY; CDR2 reads SMNVEV (reference sequence). This CDR3 comprises 18 residues. Trimming cost V 2 bases and J 5 bases; bases outside gene matches: 13. In DNA form, the CDR3 reads TGTGCCAGCAGTTTAAGGGGTATGAGCGGGAGGTCACACAATGAGCAGTTCTTC. Translated, it gives CASSLRGMSGRSHNEQFF.

The chain is built from TRBV3-1 (or the pseudogene TRBV3-2) and TRBJ2-5; TRBD1 might be the D (7 bases). The V and J ends lost 4 bases and 5 bases respectively, with 14 bases between them. Germline values: CDR1 LGHDT, CDR2 YNNKEL (reference sequence). This CDR3 has 14 amino acids. In DNA form, the CDR3 reads TGTGCCAGCAGCCGAGGAGGGGGCGAGGAGACCCAGTACTTC. It encodes CASSRGGGEETQYF.

V usage is TRBV28 and J usage is TRBJ2-7, with no clear D. Between the trimmed V and J ends, which lost 2 bases and 9 bases, there was a span of 8 bases. Germline CDR1 MDHEN, CDR2 SYDVKM. The CDR3 length is 11 residues. The CDR3 DNA reads as TGTGCCAGCAGTTTAAACGCACTGCAGTACTTC. Translated, it gives CASSLNALQYF.

V gene TRBV28 combines with J gene TRBJ2-4; 15 bases match TRBD2. The CDR3 length is 19 residues. Germline loops: CDR1 MDHEN, CDR2 SYDVKM. V shed 2 bases, J shed 1 base, and the junction held 6 bases outside the gene matches. The CDR3 spells CASSLVGLAGGEAKNIQYF. CDR3 sequence (DNA): TGTGCCAGCAGTTTAGTGGGACTAGCGGGAGGAGAGGCCAAAAACATTCAGTACTTC.

The chain carries TRBV28 and TRBJ1-5, with 9 positions matching TRBD1. Unmatched junction bases numbered 6, after V lost 6 bases and J lost 6 bases. There are 14 residues in the CDR3. Germline CDR1 reads MDHEN; CDR2 reads SYDVKM. The CDR3 sequence: CASRRQGVGQPQHF. The CDR3 region has the DNA TGTGCCAGCAGAAGACAGGGGGTTGGTCAGCCCCAGCATTTT.

This rearrangement joins TRBV11-2 to TRBJ2-7; D possibly corresponds to TRBD2 (5 bases). The CDR3 runs to 11 residues. The germline gives CDR1 SGHAT, CDR2 FQNNGV. V shed 0 bases and J shed 9 bases, with 6 bases lying between them. Here the CDR3 DNA reads TGTGCCAGCAGCTTAGACGCGGGGCAGTACTTC. Translating gives CASSLDAGQYF. Complete variable domain (other parts from reference TRBV11-2 and TRBJ2-7): EAGVAQSPRYKIIEKRQSVAFWCNPISGHATLYWYQQILGQGPKLLIQFQNNGVVDDSQLPKDRFSAERLKGVDSTLKIQPAKLEDSAVYLCASSLDAGQYFGPGTRLTVT.

This clone was picked up a small number of times. The V gene is TRBV10-2, the J gene TRBJ2-1; D possibly corresponds to TRBD2 (6 bases). There are 13 residues in the CDR3. Between the trimmed V and J ends, which lost 3 bases and 8 bases, there was a span of 11 bases. Looked up from germline, CDR1 is WSHSY and CDR2 is SAAADI. The CDR3: CASSDGLPDEQFF. The CDR3 nucleotides are TGCGCCAGCAGTGACGGACTACCGGATGAGCAGTTCTTC.

V is TRBV5-6 and J is TRBJ1-2, with 9 bases fitting TRBD1. The trim removed 4 bases at V and 5 bases at J, leaving 9 bases unmatched. Germline CDR1 SGHDT, CDR2 YYEEEE. CDR3 length equals 15 residues. CDR3 sequence reads: CASSRPGTGKYGYTF. The CDR3 nucleotides are TGTGCCAGCAGCCGTCCCGGGACAGGGAAGTATGGCTACACCTTC.

This chain joins TRBV5-6 and TRBJ2-7; 8 bases fit TRBD2. The CDR3 length is 17 residues. J was trimmed by 7 bases and V by 1 base; bases with no gene match: 16. Germline V gives CDR1 SGHDT, CDR2 YYEEEE. The CDR3 coding sequence is TGTGCCAGCAGCTTGCGGGGGGGAGGTCCCTCCTCGGGGGAGCAGTACTTC. Its translation is CASSLRGGGPSSGEQYF.

The chain links TRBV25-1 to TRBJ2-7; the D gene is possibly TRBD2 (6 bases). The CDR3 spans 12 residues. Germline CDR1 reads MGHDK; CDR2 reads SYGVNS. Trimming removed 10 bases from V and 4 bases from J, with 14 bases in between. DNA for the CDR3: TGTGCCACCACTAGCTCACATTACGAGCAGTACTTC. This gives the protein CATTSSHYEQYF.

This clone came up a few times. The chain joins TRBV19 to TRBJ1-5, with 9 bases aligning to TRBD1. Trimming removed 7 bases from V and 0 bases from J; junction bases left unmatched: 16. The CDR3 runs 19 residues. Germline V gene lookup returns CDR1 LNHDA and CDR2 SQIVND (reference sequence). CDR3 sequence (DNA): TGTGCCAGTACCTCCCGATGGGACAGGGCCTACGATAGCAATCAGCCCCAGCATTTT. This codes for CASTSRWDRAYDSNQPQHF.

V gene TRBV3-1 (or the pseudogene TRBV3-2) combines with J gene TRBJ1-1; TRBD1 might be the D (5 bases). This CDR3 spans 14 amino acids. The germline CDR1 and CDR2 sequences are LGHDT and YNNKEL (reference sequence). V was clipped by 2 bases and J by 3 bases, with 10 bases between them. CDR3 loop: CASSQWGVDTEAFF. CDR3 coding DNA: TGTGCCAGCAGCCAATGGGGGGTTGACACTGAAGCTTTCTTT.

The chain joins TRBV27 to TRBJ2-7, with D perhaps TRBD2 (6 bases). Trimming removed 6 bases from V and 2 bases from J, with 11 bases in between. Germline CDR1 is MNHEY and CDR2 is SMNVEV (reference sequence). There are 13 residues in the CDR3. The CDR3 sequence: CASRLAPTYEQYF. CDR3 coding DNA: TGTGCCAGCAGGCTAGCGCCCACCTACGAGCAGTACTTC.

This clone appeared once. The J gene is TRBJ2-5, the V gene TRBV5-6; tentative D call: TRBD2 (5 bases). Germline assignment: CDR1 SGHDT and CDR2 YYEEEE. The CDR3 consists of 14 residues. V lost 1 base and J lost 2, with 9 bases in between. The CDR3 DNA follows: TGTGCCAGCAGCTTGAGACTACCTCAAGAGACCCAGTACTTC. Protein sequence: CASSLRLPQETQYF. The full variable domain, its missing parts supplied by reference TRBV5-6 and TRBJ2-5, is DAGVTQSPTHLIKTRGQQVTLRCSPKSGHDTVSWYQQALGQGPQFIFQYYEEEERQRGNFPDRFSGHQFPNYSSELNVNALLLGDSALYLCASSLRLPQETQYFGPGTRLLVL.

The CDR3 protein is CASIGAGESYNEQFF. In nucleotides, the CDR3 is TGTGCCAGTATAGGAGCGGGAGAAAGTTACAATGAGCAGTTCTTC. J is TRBJ2-1 and V is TRBV19; TRBD2 agrees at 8 bases. Germline CDR1 reads LNHDA; CDR2 reads SQIVND (reference sequence). Losses at the gene ends were 7 bases for V and 4 bases for J; bases not matched to a gene: 9. The CDR3 runs to 15 residues.

The gene calls are TRBV7-2 and TRBJ1-1; tentative D call: TRBD1 (5 bases). The CDR3 is made up of 13 amino acids. V was shortened by 5 bases and J by 4 bases, with 11 bases between the two germline ends. From germline, CDR1 is SGHTA and CDR2 FQGNSA. CDR3 amino acids: CASSLDTFTEAFF. Written as DNA, the CDR3 is TGTGCCAGCAGCCTGGACACATTCACTGAAGCTTTCTTT.

The chain has TRBV24-1 and TRBJ2-1; TRBD1 matches at 7 bases. Germline loops: CDR1 KGHDR, CDR2 SFDVKD. Trimming removed 7 bases from V and 0 bases from J; junction bases left unmatched: 20. The CDR3 runs to 20 residues. CDR3 sequence: CATSPRAGTALLSSYNEQFF. CDR3 in DNA: TGTGCCACCAGCCCCCGCGCCGGGACAGCCCTTTTAAGCTCCTACAATGAGCAGTTCTTC.

The V gene is TRBV7-9, the J gene TRBJ1-1; 8 bases align to TRBD1. The CDR3 is 15 residues long. With V trimmed by 5 bases and J by 4 bases, 9 bases remained unmatched. Germline CDR1 and CDR2: SEHNR and FQNEAQ (reference sequence). CDR3 nucleotides: TGTGCCAGCAGCACTCAGGGGGCAAAGGGCACTGAAGCTTTCTTT. Protein product: CASSTQGAKGTEAFF.

The DNA of the CDR3 is TGTGCCAGCAGTTGGGGCGACAATCAGCCCCAGCATTTT. Translation gives CASSWGDNQPQHF. The chain joins TRBV12-3 or TRBV12-4 to TRBJ1-5, with D possibly matching TRBD1 (5 bases). The length of the CDR3 is 13 residues. V lost 4 bases and J lost 3, with 7 bases in between.

The V and J genes are TRBV5-4 and TRBJ2-7; weak D call: TRBD2 (6 bases). The V gene's germline CDR1 is SGHNT and CDR2 YYREEE (reference sequence). The CDR3 is 12 residues long. V was trimmed by 7 bases and J by 0 bases, leaving 8 bases between them. The CDR3 loop is CASRGSSYEQYF. The DNA of the CDR3 is TGTGCCAGCCGGGGGAGCTCCTACGAGCAGTACTTC. Variable domain in full (rest from reference TRBV5-4 and TRBJ2-7): ETGVTQSPTHLIKTRGQQVTLRCSSQSGHNTVSWYQQALGQGPQFIFQYYREEENGRGNFPPRFSGLQFPNYSSELNVNALELDDSALYLCASRGSSYEQYFGPGTRLTVT.

The chain is built from TRBV7-6 and TRBJ2-4, with D perhaps TRBD2 (5 bases). The germline gives CDR1 SGHVS, CDR2 FNYEAQ. Trimming took off 5 bases at V and 0 bases at J, with 14 bases between the two ends. The CDR3 covers 16 residues. The DNA for the CDR3 is TGTGCCAGCAGCCCCACAGAGGGAGTAGCCAAAAACATTCAGTACTTC. Amino acids: CASSPTEGVAKNIQYF.

This clone showed up just a few times. The chain couples TRBV9 to TRBJ2-7; TRBD2 matches 11 bases. The CDR3 has 18 amino acids. Trimming removed 2 bases from V and 3 bases from J; junction bases left unmatched: 13. Germline CDR1 is SGDLS and CDR2 is YYNGEE. This CDR3 is CASSVELAGVWVRYEQYF. In DNA, the CDR3 is TGTGCCAGCAGCGTTGAACTAGCGGGAGTCTGGGTTCGCTACGAGCAGTACTTC.

The V gene is TRBV19, the J gene TRBJ1-4; 9 bases align to TRBD1. This CDR3 spans 14 amino acids. The germline V gene has CDR1 LNHDA and CDR2 SQIVND (reference sequence). The ends lost 2 bases at V and 7 bases at J; junction bases unmatched: 2. CDR3 DNA: TGTGCCAGTAGTATATTGGGACAGGGTGAAAAACTGTTTTTT. The encoded protein is CASSILGQGEKLFF.

This chain links TRBV5-1 with TRBJ2-7, with 7 bases that match TRBD1. V lost 4 bases to trimming and J lost 5 bases; unmatched junction nucleotides: 12. Germline lookup yields CDR1 SGHRS and CDR2 YFSETQ. The CDR3 runs to 15 residues. The CDR3 DNA is TGCGCCAGCAGCGCGAGACAGGGTTTATTCCACGAGCAGTACTTC. Its translation is CASSARQGLFHEQYF.

This chain uses TRBV14 with TRBJ2-1; 8 nucleotides align to TRBD2. V lost 4 bases to trimming and J lost 6 bases; unmatched junction nucleotides: 5. Germline lookup yields CDR1 SGHDN and CDR2 FVKESK. The CDR3 is 14 amino acids. This CDR3 reads CASSLKREFNEQFF. Written as DNA, the CDR3 is TGTGCCAGCAGCCTAAAGCGGGAGTTCAATGAGCAGTTCTTC. The full variable domain, its missing parts supplied by reference TRBV14 and TRBJ2-1, is EAGVTQFPSHSVIEKGQTVTLRCDPISGHDNLYWYRRVMGKEIKFLLHFVKESKQDESGMPNNRFLAERTGGTYSTLKVQPAELEDSGVYFCASSLKREFNEQFFGPGTRLTVL.

The chain uses TRBV19 and TRBJ2-7, with 8 positions matching TRBD2. The CDR3 spans 14 residues. Per the germline V gene, CDR1 is LNHDA and CDR2 is SQIVND (reference sequence). The trim removed 9 bases at V and 6 bases at J, leaving 13 bases unmatched. In DNA form, the CDR3 reads TGTGCCAGCAACCAAGCTCTAACTAGCGGCGAGCAGTACTTC. Residues: CASNQALTSGEQYF.

The chain joins TRBV29-1 to TRBJ1-5; 8 nucleotides agree with TRBD1. The CDR3 contains 13 residues. The V gene end was trimmed by 6 bases and the J gene end by 7 bases; junction bases not matched to a gene: 8. CDR1 is SQVTM and CDR2 is ANQGSEA in the germline V gene. DNA of the CDR3: TGCAGCGTCCGGACAGGGACTAACCAGCCCCAGCATTTT. This translates into CSVRTGTNQPQHF.

The chain has TRBV28 and TRBJ1-2; 9 nucleotides match TRBD1. This CDR3 region has 17 residues. The junction had 8 bases not matched to a gene; V was cut back by 2 bases and J by 1 base. In germline, CDR1 is MDHEN, CDR2 SYDVKM. The CDR3 nucleotides read TGTGCCAGCAGTTTAGGCGGGGGACAGGGTTTTAACTATGGCTACACCTTC. It codes for CASSLGGGQGFNYGYTF.

As DNA, the CDR3 is TGTGCCAGCAGCCCGGGACATCTCTACGAGCAGTACTTC. Translating gives CASSPGHLYEQYF. The V call is TRBV28, the J call TRBJ2-7; weak D call: TRBD1 (6 bases). Germline-derived CDR1 and CDR2 are MDHEN and SYDVKM. The CDR3 has 13 amino acids. The V end lost 6 bases, the J end lost 3 bases, and 12 bases lay between the germline ends. Based on the CDR3 plus reference TRBV28 and TRBJ2-7, the full variable domain is DVKVTQSSRYLVKRTGEKVFLECVQDMDHENMFWYRQDPGLGLRLIYFSYDVKMKEKGDIPEGYSVSREKKERFSLILESASTNQTSMYLCASSPGHLYEQYFGPGTRLTVT.

The rearrangement links TRBV5-1 to TRBJ2-1; a weak D match, TRBD1 (6 bases). V lost 0 bases and J lost 8, with 12 bases in between. The germline V gene has CDR1 SGHRS and CDR2 YFSETQ. The CDR3 is 14 amino acids. The CDR3 DNA is TGCGCCAGCAGCTTGGGGGGGCTGGGCGATGAGCAGTTCTTC. Amino acids: CASSLGGLGDEQFF.

The V gene is TRBV12-5, the J gene TRBJ1-2, with 7 bases fitting TRBD1. There are 21 residues in the CDR3. The V and J ends lost 1 base and 0 bases, in that order; junction bases with no gene match: 20. CDR1 and CDR2 (germline): LGHNT, FRNRAP. The CDR3 spells CASGLDRQGSLIFRSNYGYTF. The CDR3 DNA sequence: TGTGCTAGTGGTTTGGACCGACAGGGTTCCCTCATTTTCCGTTCTAACTATGGCTACACCTTC. The variable domain in full, with the rest retrieved from reference TRBV12-5 and TRBJ1-2, is DARVTQTPRHKVTEMGQEVTMRCQPILGHNTVFWYRQTMMQGLELLAYFRNRAPLDDSGMPKDRFSAEMPDATLATLKIQPSEPRDSAVYFCASGLDRQGSLIFRSNYGYTFGSGTRLTVV.

The chain carries TRBV5-6 and TRBJ1-1, with TRBD1 identical over 8 bases. This CDR3 has 16 amino acids. Losses at the gene ends were 0 bases for V and 2 bases for J; bases not matched to a gene: 6. The germline CDR1 and CDR2 sequences are SGHDT and YYEEEE. CDR3: CASSLGTGLGNTEAFF. The CDR3 nucleotides are TGTGCCAGCAGCTTGGGGACAGGGCTGGGCAACACTGAAGCTTTCTTT. The full variable domain, completed using reference TRBV5-6 and TRBJ1-1, is DAGVTQSPTHLIKTRGQQVTLRCSPKSGHDTVSWYQQALGQGPQFIFQYYEEEERQRGNFPDRFSGHQFPNYSSELNVNALLLGDSALYLCASSLGTGLGNTEAFFGQGTRLTVV.